The present entry profiles one TCR beta chain with its context. This entry is derived from a study of blood T cell repertoires in COVID-19. Study in general: Sample material is recorded as cDNA or gDNA derived from T cells, B-cell-depleted T cells, or PBMCs.

Germline CDR1 reads SGHTA; CDR2 reads FQGTGA. With V trimmed by 3 bases and J by 0 bases, 6 bases remained unmatched. The CDR3 has 18 residues. In the study's own analysis: Amplification with reference gene primers provided the estimates of nucleated cell counts. Sequencing used immunoSEQ multiplex PCR; TCRdb keeps in-frame clones, though not all of them. That table furnishes V, J and clone size, whereas the DNA furnished D and trimming. The profile shows 150,000 to 200,000 clones, around 86% of them singletons. Specimen: peripheral blood. The TCR sequence derives from a man between 18 and 35 years old with acute or convalescent COVID-19. J is TRBJ2-3 and V is TRBV7-3; 13 positions match TRBD2. The CDR3 is CASSLGLAGPSSTDTQYF. CDR3 nucleotide sequence: TGTGCCAGCAGCTTGGGACTAGCGGGGCCGTCTAGCACAGATACGCAGTATTTT.